The T cell receptor (beta chain) described here comes from a study of regulatory T cells in long-lasting Graves disease. Study-wide results and caveats: Persistent patients had more shared public clonotypes (around 2,500) than new patients (966).

Time point defined: persistent/refractory GD, antithyroid drugs over 5 years with positive TRAb. RNA extracted from PBMCs served as the sequencing template. Germline lookup yields CDR1 SQVTM and CDR2 ANQGSEA. The CDR3 runs 13 residues. J lost 8 bases, V lost 7 bases, and 5 bases had no gene match. A word on this clonotype: Its antigen remains unknown.

Arm-PCR of CDR3 regions and iRepertoire HTBI primers were used to build TCR beta libraries. TCRdb re-analysed the multiplex PCR reads in MiXCR, keeping a single row per CDR3 protein. Among 600,000 to 800,000 distinct CDR3 sequences listed, roughly 30% were seen once. The sequencing used peripheral blood mononuclear cells (PBMCs), collected when the disease was refractory, from a patient treated with antithyroid drugs. The chain joins TRBV29-1 to TRBJ1-6, with 10 bases identical to TRBD1. The TCR comes from a female donor with Graves disease. This CDR3 is CSAKGTGDSPLHF. Written as DNA, the CDR3 is TGCAGCGCTAAGGGGACAGGGGATTCACCCCTCCACTTT.